The following is a T cell receptor (beta chain) sequence with its context. The sample originates from a study of cytomegalovirus exposure and HLA in healthy donors. The overall study: A previous analysis identified approximately 120 million unique TCR beta sequences derived from roughly 180 million T cells. From donors who were HLA-typed, an early data release held 65 million to 85 million unique TCRs.

Germline values: CDR1 MDHEN, CDR2 SYDVKM. The CDR3 extends over 14 amino acids. V was pared by 6 bases and J by 3 bases, with 3 bases of the junction left unmatched. The PCR had 60 Vbeta and 13 Jbeta primers. TCRdb's copy holds only in-frame clones and misses some; the assay was immunoSEQ multiplex PCR. In the table there are fewer than 90,000 clones, almost 80% of which are singletons. Sequencing used PBMCs. This receptor was taken from a female donor in good health and CMV-seronegative. This rearrangement joins TRBV28 to TRBJ2-1, with TRBD2 matching 9 bases. The CDR3, as DNA: TGTGCCAGCAGGCTAGCGGGGATCTACAATGAGCAGTTCTTC. It encodes CASRLAGIYNEQFF. Looking up the rest from reference TRBV28 and TRBJ2-1 gives the full variable domain: DVKVTQSSRYLVKRTGEKVFLECVQDMDHENMFWYRQDPGLGLRLIYFSYDVKMKEKGDIPEGYSVSREKKERFSLILESASTNQTSMYLCASRLAGIYNEQFFGPGTRLTVL.